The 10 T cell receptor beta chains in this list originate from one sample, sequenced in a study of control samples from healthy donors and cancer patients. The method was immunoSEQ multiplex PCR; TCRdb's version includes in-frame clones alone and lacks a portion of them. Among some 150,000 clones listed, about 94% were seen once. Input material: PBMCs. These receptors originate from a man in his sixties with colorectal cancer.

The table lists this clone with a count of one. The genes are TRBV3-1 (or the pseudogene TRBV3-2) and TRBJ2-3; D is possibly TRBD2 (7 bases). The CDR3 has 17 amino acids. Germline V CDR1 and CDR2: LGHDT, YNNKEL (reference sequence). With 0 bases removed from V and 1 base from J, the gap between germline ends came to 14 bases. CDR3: CASSQDVVGGGTDTQYF. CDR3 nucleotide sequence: TGTGCCAGCAGCCAAGATGTAGTAGGGGGGGGCACAGATACGCAGTATTTT.

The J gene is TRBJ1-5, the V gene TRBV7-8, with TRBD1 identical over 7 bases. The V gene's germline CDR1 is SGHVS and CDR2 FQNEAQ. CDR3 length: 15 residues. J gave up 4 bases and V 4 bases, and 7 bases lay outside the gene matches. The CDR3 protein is CASSYTGEENQPQHF. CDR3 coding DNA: TGTGCCAGCAGCTATACAGGGGAGGAGAATCAGCCCCAGCATTTT.

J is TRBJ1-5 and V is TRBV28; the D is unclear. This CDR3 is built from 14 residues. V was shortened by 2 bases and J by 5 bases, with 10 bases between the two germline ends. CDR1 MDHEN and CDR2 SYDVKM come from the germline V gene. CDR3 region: CASSLITGDQPQHF. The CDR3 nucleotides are TGTGCCAGCAGTTTAATCACGGGAGATCAGCCCCAGCATTTT.

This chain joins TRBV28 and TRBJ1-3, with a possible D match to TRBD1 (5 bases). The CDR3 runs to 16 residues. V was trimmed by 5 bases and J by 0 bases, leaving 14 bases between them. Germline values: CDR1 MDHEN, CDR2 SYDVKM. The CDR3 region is CASSPHGGSSGNTIYF. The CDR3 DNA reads TGTGCCAGCAGTCCCCACGGGGGATCCTCTGGAAACACCATATATTTT.

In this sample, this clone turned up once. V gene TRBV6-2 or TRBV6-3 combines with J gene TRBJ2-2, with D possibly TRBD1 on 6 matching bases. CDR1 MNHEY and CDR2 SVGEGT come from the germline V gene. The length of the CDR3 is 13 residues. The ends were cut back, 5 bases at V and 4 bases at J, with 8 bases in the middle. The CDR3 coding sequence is TGTGCCAGCAGTCCCAGGGGCACCGGGGAGCTGTTTTTT. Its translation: CASSPRGTGELFF.

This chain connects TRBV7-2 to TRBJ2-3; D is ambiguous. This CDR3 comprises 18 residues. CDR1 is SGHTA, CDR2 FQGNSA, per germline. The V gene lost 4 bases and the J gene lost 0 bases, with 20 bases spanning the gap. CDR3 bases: TGTGCCAGCAGCTACGTAGGTGCGGCAATGGCTAGCACAGATACGCAGTATTTT. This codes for CASSYVGAAMASTDTQYF.

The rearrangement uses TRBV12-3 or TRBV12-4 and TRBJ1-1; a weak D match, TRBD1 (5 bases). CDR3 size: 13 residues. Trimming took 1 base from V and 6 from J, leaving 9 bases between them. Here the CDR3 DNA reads TGTGCCAGCAGTTTAGTAAGACAGTCTGAAGCTTTCTTT. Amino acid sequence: CASSLVRQSEAFF.

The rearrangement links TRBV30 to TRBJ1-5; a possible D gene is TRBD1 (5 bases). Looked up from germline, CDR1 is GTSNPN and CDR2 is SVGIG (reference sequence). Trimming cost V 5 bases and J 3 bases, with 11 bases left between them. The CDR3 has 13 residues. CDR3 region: CAWGTGYNQPQHF. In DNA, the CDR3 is TGTGCCTGGGGGACGGGGTACAATCAGCCCCAGCATTTT.

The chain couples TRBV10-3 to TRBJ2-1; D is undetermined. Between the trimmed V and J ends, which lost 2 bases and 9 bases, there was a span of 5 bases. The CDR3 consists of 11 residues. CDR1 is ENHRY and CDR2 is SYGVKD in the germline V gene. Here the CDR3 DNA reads TGTGCCATCAGTGAGACGGCTGAGCAGTTCTTC. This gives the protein CAISETAEQFF.

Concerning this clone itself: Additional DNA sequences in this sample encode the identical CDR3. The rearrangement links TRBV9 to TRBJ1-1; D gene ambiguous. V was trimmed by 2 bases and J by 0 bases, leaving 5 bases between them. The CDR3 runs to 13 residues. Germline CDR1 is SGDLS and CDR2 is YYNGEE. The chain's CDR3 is CASSVRMNTEAFF. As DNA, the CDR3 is TGTGCCAGCAGCGTTCGAATGAACACTGAAGCTTTCTTT. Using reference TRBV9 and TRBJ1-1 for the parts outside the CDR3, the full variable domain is DSGVTQTPKHLITATGQRVTLRCSPRSGDLSVYWYQQSLDQGLQFLIQYYNGEERAKGNILERFSAQQFPDLHSELNLSSLELGDSALYFCASSVRMNTEAFFGQGTRLTVV.